This T cell receptor (beta chain) was documented in a study of T-cell memory formation after mild COVID-19. Study context: The TCR clusters were mostly specific to one donor.

It was 5'RACE with constant-segment primers that produced the TCR alpha and TCR beta cDNA libraries, which carried sample barcodes and UMIs. From the 5' RACE reads, TCRdb called clonotypes with MiXCR, one entry per CDR3 protein. This sample has roughly 610,000 distinct CDR3 sequences, with roughly 17% found just once. This clonotype was found a few times. Its antigen remains unknown. Between the trimmed V and J ends, which lost 2 bases and 0 bases, there was a span of 14 bases. This CDR3 comprises 16 residues. Germline CDR1 KGHSH, CDR2 LQKENI. Regarding the study as a whole: Later expanders leaned toward CD4+, whereas clones contracting from day 15 to 85 were balanced CD4/CD8.

The chain has TRBV18 and TRBJ2-7, with a possible D match to TRBD2 (6 bases). This sequence originates from an adult woman who had mild COVID-19 (a few samples of this study predate the infection). Cell type and time point are not known. Sequences were obtained from PBMCs or a T cell subset sorted from them (not recorded which). The CDR3, as DNA: TGTGCCAGCTCACCAGGGCGAGCGGGCCTCTCCTACGAGCAGTACTTC. As protein: CASSPGRAGLSYEQYF.